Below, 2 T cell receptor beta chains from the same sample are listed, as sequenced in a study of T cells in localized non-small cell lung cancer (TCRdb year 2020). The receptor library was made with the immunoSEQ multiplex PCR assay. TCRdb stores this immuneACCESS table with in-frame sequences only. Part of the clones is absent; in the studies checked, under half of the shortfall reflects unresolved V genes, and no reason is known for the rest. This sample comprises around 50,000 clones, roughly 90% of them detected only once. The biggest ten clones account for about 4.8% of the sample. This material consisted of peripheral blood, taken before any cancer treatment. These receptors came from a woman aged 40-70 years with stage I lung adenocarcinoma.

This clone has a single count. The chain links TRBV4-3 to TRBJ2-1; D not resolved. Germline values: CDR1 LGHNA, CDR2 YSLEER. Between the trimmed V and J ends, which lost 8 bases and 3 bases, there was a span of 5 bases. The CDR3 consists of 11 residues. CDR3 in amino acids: CASGDYNEQFF. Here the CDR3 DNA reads TGCGCCAGCGGGGACTACAATGAGCAGTTCTTC.

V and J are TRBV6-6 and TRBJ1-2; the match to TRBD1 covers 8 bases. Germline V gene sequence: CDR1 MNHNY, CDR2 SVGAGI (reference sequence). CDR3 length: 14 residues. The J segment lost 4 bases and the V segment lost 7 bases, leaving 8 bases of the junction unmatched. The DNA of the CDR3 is TGTGCCAGCAAAGAAACAGGGGGAGGCTATGGCTACACCTTC. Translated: CASKETGGGYGYTF.